This T cell receptor (beta chain) came from a study of blood T cell repertoires in COVID-19 (dated by TCRdb to the early 2020s). Study-level background: The collaborator samples originated in the United States, Italy and Spain and spanned the acute and convalescent phases of COVID-19. The material from the prospective study consisted of cDNA or gDNA derived from T cells, B-cell-depleted T cells, or PBMCs. Deeply sampled blood TCRbeta repertoires from subjects exposed to, actively infected with, or recovered from COVID-19 were included in the dataset. The repertoires were released in a freely available public database intended as a resource for research on the immune response to SARS-CoV-2. The samples were drawn from the first 160 participants of the ongoing ImmuneRACE study and from roughly 1,300 subjects provided by 6 global collaborators. Sample metadata almost always included a de-identified subject ID, COVID-19 status, age in years and sex. Where available, HLA class I and class II types were obtained from metadata supplied by the sample provider rather than from assay-based typing. Points the paper makes about the study in general: The quantity of clinical and demographic metadata differed by source and by participant and was supplied without curation.

The immunoSEQ Assay, a bias-controlled multiplex PCR, was used to amplify TCRbeta CDR3 regions from genomic DNA. In the paper's pipeline: The number of nucleated cells in each sample was estimated by amplification of reference gene primers within the assay. Sequence reads were collapsed and filtered to measure the absolute abundance of every unique TCRbeta CDR3 rearrangement. For each sample, productive Simpson clonality was calculated as the square root of Simpson's diversity index over productive rearrangements. Imported from immuneACCESS, the table was reduced by TCRdb to in-frame sequences with V and J called. These copies leave out some clones; in studies compared against another copy, an unresolved V gene accounts for under half, and the cause of the remainder is not known. The DNA was the basis for D and trimming; V, J and clone size are from that table. Present in this sample are some 56,000 clones, 89% of which were seen just once. The top ten clonotypes cover around 18% of the sample.

Each collaborating institution followed its own protocols to collect whole blood in K2EDTA tubes. For TCRbeta analysis, collaborators shipped samples as frozen whole blood, isolated PBMCs, or DNA extracted from either of those sample types. A note on this clone: Its antigen is still unknown. The record has no base qualities; no much larger clone is one base away.

The clonotype comes from a human donor in a cohort sampled during active COVID-19. Sequencing was done on a sample of peripheral blood.

The CDR3 has the sequence CASSSRGSSYNEQFF. The DNA sequence is as follows: TGTGCCAGCAGCAGCAGGGGGAGCTCCTACAATGAGCAGTTCTTC. This sequence uses TRBV7-9 and TRBJ2-1; 7 of the junction bases match TRBD1. The CDR3 runs 15 residues from the cysteine to the phenylalanine. Of the read, only the CDR3 DNA is kept; its 45 bases are in frame from base 1. Trimming leaves V shorter by 5 bases and J shorter by 0 bases, with the junction holding 4 bases beyond the gene matches. CDR1 SEHNR and CDR2 FQNEAQ are derived from the germline V gene (reference sequence).